This passage covers 3 T cell receptor beta chains from one sample sequenced in a study of T cell repertoires in cytomegalovirus infection (dated by TCRdb to 2018 to 2020). TCRdb names Illumina HiSeq 1500 as the instrument used. The public reads were quality trimmed at Q25 with fastp and then assembled into clones with MiXCR by TCRdb, keeping productive beta chains. Rows with one shared CDR3 protein collapse into an entry with the most common genes and DNA. This sample gives fewer than 850,000 distinct CDR3 sequences in total; about 27% of them show up just once. The ten largest make up 10% to 15% of the sample. The antigens for these receptors are not known. The treatment or condition label corresponds to: in vitro stimulation with specific CMV peptide epitopes to enrich CMV-specific T cells. The sample here was cultured CD8+ T cells from PBMCs, taken from culture after CMV antigen stimulation. These receptors originate from a human donor in good health (CMV status not recorded). Some clones in this sample may be carry-over from other donors' samples.

This clonotype has at least ten counts. The chain has TRBV7-6 and TRBJ1-1; the D is unclear. V was cut by 1 base and J by 8 bases, with 8 bases left in between. CDR3 length: 12 residues. Germline V CDR1 and CDR2: SGHVS, FNYEAQ. The chain's CDR3 is CASSLVGGEAFF. The CDR3 region has the DNA TGTGCCAGCAGCTTAGTTGGAGGGGAAGCTTTCTTT.

The rearrangement links TRBV6-1 to TRBJ2-2; 9 nucleotides align to TRBD1. The CDR3 spans 15 residues. Trimming took 6 bases from V and 2 from J; bases not matched to a gene: 4. CDR1 and CDR2 (germline): MNHNS, SASEGT. CDR3 residues: CASREQGANTGELFF. Written as DNA, the CDR3 is TGTGCCAGCAGAGAACAGGGGGCTAACACCGGGGAGCTGTTTTTT.

This clonotype has a single count. This rearrangement joins TRBV27 to TRBJ2-4; D could derive from TRBD1 or TRBD2 (6 bases each). Germline lookup yields CDR1 MNHEY and CDR2 SMNVEV (reference sequence). Trimming took off 7 bases at V and 8 bases at J, with 12 bases between the two ends. The CDR3 totals 12 residues. CDR3 nucleotides: TGTGCCAGCAAGGGGGGCGGTGACATTCAGTACTTC. Amino acids: CASKGGGDIQYF.